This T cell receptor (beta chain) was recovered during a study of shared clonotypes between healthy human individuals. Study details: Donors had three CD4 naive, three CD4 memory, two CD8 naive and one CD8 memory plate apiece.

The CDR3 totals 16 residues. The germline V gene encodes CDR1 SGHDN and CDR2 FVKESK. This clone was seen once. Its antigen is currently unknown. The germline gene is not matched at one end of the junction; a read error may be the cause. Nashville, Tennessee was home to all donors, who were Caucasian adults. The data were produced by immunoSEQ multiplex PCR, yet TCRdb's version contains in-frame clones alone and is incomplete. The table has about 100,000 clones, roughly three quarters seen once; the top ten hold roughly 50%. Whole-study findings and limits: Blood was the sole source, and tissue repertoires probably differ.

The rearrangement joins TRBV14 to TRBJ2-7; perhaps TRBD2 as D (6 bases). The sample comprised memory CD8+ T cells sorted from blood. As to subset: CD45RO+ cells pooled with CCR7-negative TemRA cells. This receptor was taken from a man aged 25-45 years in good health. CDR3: CASSQAKRALSNEQYF. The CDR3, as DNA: TGTGCCAGCAGCCAAGCTAAGCGGGCCCTCTCCAACGAGCAGTACTTC.